This T cell receptor (beta chain) originates from a study of PD-1 blockade in classical Hodgkin lymphoma. Whole-study results and caveats: CD4+ TCR diversity, unlike CD8+, climbed significantly by C4D1. Relapsed/refractory patients reportedly had lower baseline diversity than newly diagnosed patients.

A remark on this clone: No antigen is known for it.

Only in-frame clones appear in the TCRdb table, and some are missing; sequencing was by immunoSEQ multiplex PCR. The sample consists of about 30,000 clones, about 88% of them appearing once. Regarding time point: cycle 4 day 1 (C4D1), after less than seven weeks of nivolumab. All patients relapsed after autologous stem cell transplantation, and brentuximab vedotin exposure varied. Researchers report purifying CD4+ T cells from thawed PBMCs by magnetic negative selection. The sequence derives from a human donor with classical Hodgkin lymphoma. Source: CD4+ T cells from blood, taken before the fourth cycle of nivolumab.

The CDR3 loop is CASSQVQLAGGESYNEQFF. CDR3 in DNA: TGCGCCAGCAGCCAAGTTCAACTAGCGGGGGGGGAATCCTACAATGAGCAGTTCTTC. The gene calls are TRBV4-1 and TRBJ2-1; 13 positions agree with TRBD2. Germline V lookup: CDR1 MGHRA, CDR2 YSYEKL. The CDR3 extends over 19 amino acids. Losses at the gene ends were 1 base for V and 1 base for J; bases not matched to a gene: 7.